These T cell receptor beta chains were read from a single sample in a study of cytomegalovirus exposure and HLA in healthy donors. TCRdb's table, derived via immunoSEQ multiplex PCR, lists solely in-frame clones and lacks some. The table lists about 140,000 clones, approximately 71% of them singletons. Sequencing was done on a sample of PBMCs. Source of these receptors: a man aged 25-45 years in good health and CMV-seropositive. Each CDR3 is given with its conserved first and last residue. The D gene is left open where the match is weak. The listing skips clone size in some rows; elsewhere it reads once, few, many or a size class.

v_call: TRBV7-9
d_call: -
j_call: TRBJ2-1
clone_size: few
cdr3_nt: TGTGCCAGCAGCGGCCGATCAATAGAGCAGTTCTTC
cdr3_aa: CASSGRSIEQFF

v_call: TRBV6-1
d_call: -
j_call: TRBJ1-2
clone_size: -
cdr3_nt: TGTGCCAGCAGTTCTTACAGGGACGGGGTCTACACCTTC
cdr3_aa: CASSSYRDGVYTF

v_call: TRBV6-5
d_call: TRBD1
j_call: TRBJ1-2
clone_size: -
cdr3_nt: TGTGCCAGCAGTCAACGACAGGGGTTGGGCTACACCTTC
cdr3_aa: CASSQRQGLGYTF

v_call: TRBV18
d_call: -
j_call: TRBJ1-3
clone_size: -
cdr3_nt: TGTGCCAGCTCACCACGATTCCTTTCGCTAGACTCTGGAAACACCATATATTTT
cdr3_aa: CASSPRFLSLDSGNTIYF

v_call: TRBV2
d_call: -
j_call: TRBJ2-3
clone_size: once
cdr3_nt: TGTGCCAGCAGTGAACTTAGGGGCATCACAGATACGCAGTATTTT
cdr3_aa: CASSELRGITDTQYF

v_call: TRBV19
d_call: -
j_call: TRBJ2-1
clone_size: -
cdr3_nt: TGTGCCAGTAGTATATCGATAAGCGTGGGTGAGCAGTTCTTC
cdr3_aa: CASSISISVGEQFF

v_call: TRBV4-1
d_call: TRBD2
j_call: TRBJ2-2
clone_size: -
cdr3_nt: TGCGCCAGCAGGTGGACTAGCGGGACCGGCGGGGAGCTGTTTTTT
cdr3_aa: CASRWTSGTGGELFF

v_call: TRBV29-1
d_call: -
j_call: TRBJ2-3
clone_size: -
cdr3_nt: TGCAGCGTTGTGACAGGACGCACAGATACGCAGTATTTT
cdr3_aa: CSVVTGRTDTQYF

v_call: TRBV9
d_call: -
j_call: TRBJ1-4
clone_size: -
cdr3_nt: TGTGCCAGCAGCGGTAGACAGCAAGCCAATGAAAAACTGTTTTTT
cdr3_aa: CASSGRQQANEKLFF

v_call: TRBV18
d_call: -
j_call: TRBJ2-7
clone_size: -
cdr3_nt: TGTGCCAGCGCACTACCCTCCCGACAGGCCGAGTACGAGCAGTACTTC
cdr3_aa: CASALPSRQAEYEQYF

v_call: TRBV6-5
d_call: TRBD1
j_call: TRBJ1-1
clone_size: -
cdr3_nt: TGTGCCAGCACCTCCACAGGGGGGATGACTGAAGCTTTCTTT
cdr3_aa: CASTSTGGMTEAFF

v_call: TRBV10-2
d_call: -
j_call: TRBJ2-3
clone_size: -
cdr3_nt: TGCGCCAGCAGTGACAACACAGATACGCAGTATTTT
cdr3_aa: CASSDNTDTQYF

v_call: TRBV7-6
d_call: -
j_call: TRBJ1-1
clone_size: -
cdr3_nt: TGTGCCAGCAGCCCCCCTTGGGGCGGGGAGAACACTGAAGCTTTCTTT
cdr3_aa: CASSPPWGGENTEAFF

v_call: TRBV27
d_call: TRBD1
j_call: TRBJ1-4
clone_size: -
cdr3_nt: TGTGCCAGCAGTTTGGGACCGGGACAGAGCAATGAAAAACTGTTTTTT
cdr3_aa: CASSLGPGQSNEKLFF

v_call: TRBV9
d_call: TRBD2
j_call: TRBJ2-3
clone_size: -
cdr3_nt: TGTGCCAGCAGCGTAGGACTAGCGGGAGTTAGAATCGATACGCAGTATTTT
cdr3_aa: CASSVGLAGVRIDTQYF

v_call: TRBV27
d_call: TRBD1
j_call: TRBJ1-2
clone_size: few
cdr3_nt: TGTGCCAGTCGCTACCAGGGACAGGGGTACTATGGCTACACCTTC
cdr3_aa: CASRYQGQGYYGYTF

v_call: TRBV4-2
d_call: -
j_call: TRBJ1-5
clone_size: -
cdr3_nt: TGTGCCAGCAGCCAAGATTCGTTACAGCCCCAGCATTTT
cdr3_aa: CASSQDSLQPQHF

v_call: TRBV2
d_call: -
j_call: TRBJ1-4
clone_size: -
cdr3_nt: TGTGCCAGCACCCCGGACACCCGAGGGGGTGTTGAAAAACTGTTTTTT
cdr3_aa: CASTPDTRGGVEKLFF

v_call: TRBV5-1
d_call: -
j_call: TRBJ2-7
clone_size: few
cdr3_nt: TGCGCCAGCAGCTTCCAGCGATACTACGAGCAGTACTTC
cdr3_aa: CASSFQRYYEQYF

v_call: TRBV5-4
d_call: -
j_call: TRBJ2-6
clone_size: -
cdr3_nt: TGTGCCAGCAGCTTCCCTGACAGGTCCTCTGGGGCCAACGTCCTGACTTTC
cdr3_aa: CASSFPDRSSGANVLTF

v_call: TRBV6-5
d_call: TRBD1
j_call: TRBJ1-1
clone_size: -
cdr3_nt: TGTGCCAGCAGTGGGGGGACAGGGGTGAACACTGAAGCTTTCTTT
cdr3_aa: CASSGGTGVNTEAFF

v_call: TRBV5-1
d_call: -
j_call: TRBJ1-1
clone_size: -
cdr3_nt: TGCGCCAGCAGCTCGGACAGCATGAACACTGAAGCTTTCTTT
cdr3_aa: CASSSDSMNTEAFF

v_call: TRBV28
d_call: -
j_call: TRBJ1-4
clone_size: -
cdr3_nt: TGTGCCAGCAGCATTTCGCAGGCCAATGAGAAACTGTTTTTT
cdr3_aa: CASSISQANEKLFF

v_call: TRBV6-1
d_call: -
j_call: TRBJ1-1
clone_size: -
cdr3_nt: TGTGCCAGCAGTGATTCCCAGGGGCCAGCCACTGAAGCTTTCTTT
cdr3_aa: CASSDSQGPATEAFF

v_call: TRBV7-3
d_call: -
j_call: TRBJ1-1
clone_size: -
cdr3_nt: TGTGCCAGCAGCTTGCGGACTGCTACTGAAGCTTTCTTT
cdr3_aa: CASSLRTATEAFF

v_call: TRBV5-1
d_call: -
j_call: TRBJ2-5
clone_size: -
cdr3_nt: TGCGCCAGCAGCTTGGTCTCAGAGACCCAGTACTTC
cdr3_aa: CASSLVSETQYF

v_call: TRBV28
d_call: -
j_call: TRBJ1-5
clone_size: -
cdr3_nt: TGTGCCAGCAGTCAACAGGTTAGCAATCAGCCCCAGCATTTT
cdr3_aa: CASSQQVSNQPQHF

v_call: TRBV4-1
d_call: -
j_call: TRBJ2-1
clone_size: -
cdr3_nt: TGCGCCAGCAGCCATGTCCTACGCGAGCAGTTCTTC
cdr3_aa: CASSHVLREQFF

v_call: TRBV30
d_call: TRBD1
j_call: TRBJ1-2
clone_size: -
cdr3_nt: TGTGCCTGGAGTGTACCCGGACAGGGCGAGGTATATGGCTACACCTTC
cdr3_aa: CAWSVPGQGEVYGYTF

v_call: TRBV4-2
d_call: -
j_call: TRBJ2-3
clone_size: -
cdr3_nt: TGTGCCAGCAGCCAAGATAGAGATACGCAGTATTTT
cdr3_aa: CASSQDRDTQYF

v_call: TRBV6-1
d_call: -
j_call: TRBJ2-2
clone_size: -
cdr3_nt: TGTGCCAGCAGCGCAGACAGGACCGGGGAGCTGTTTTTT
cdr3_aa: CASSADRTGELFF

v_call: TRBV19
d_call: -
j_call: TRBJ1-4
clone_size: few
cdr3_nt: TGTGCCAGTAGTATCCCCGGGAGATCAACTAATGAAAAACTGTTTTTT
cdr3_aa: CASSIPGRSTNEKLFF

v_call: TRBV4-1
d_call: -
j_call: TRBJ2-7
clone_size: -
cdr3_nt: TGCGCCAGCAGCCAAGAGTCAGGGTACTACGAGCAGTACTTC
cdr3_aa: CASSQESGYYEQYF

v_call: TRBV28
d_call: -
j_call: TRBJ2-5
clone_size: -
cdr3_nt: TGTGCCAGCAGTCGCAGGAGCGGGTTAGAGCAGTACTTC
cdr3_aa: CASSRRSGLEQYF

v_call: TRBV19
d_call: -
j_call: TRBJ2-5
clone_size: few
cdr3_nt: TGTGCCAGTAGTATAGTTCTCGGGAGCGGGGAGACCCAGTACTTC
cdr3_aa: CASSIVLGSGETQYF

v_call: TRBV6-5
d_call: -
j_call: TRBJ2-7
clone_size: -
cdr3_nt: TGTGCCAGCAGTTACTCTTGGGGAGTGGAGCAGTACTTC
cdr3_aa: CASSYSWGVEQYF

v_call: TRBV19
d_call: TRBD1
j_call: TRBJ1-5
clone_size: -
cdr3_nt: TGTGCCAGTAGTTCGACAGGGAGCAATCAGCCCCAGCATTTT
cdr3_aa: CASSSTGSNQPQHF

v_call: TRBV11-3
d_call: -
j_call: TRBJ1-4
clone_size: -
cdr3_nt: TGTGCCAGCGCCCTGACAGCAACTAATGAAAAACTGTTTTTT
cdr3_aa: CASALTATNEKLFF

v_call: TRBV16
d_call: TRBD2
j_call: TRBJ2-1
clone_size: -
cdr3_nt: TGTGCCAGCAGCCTAACGGGAGGGTATGAGCAGTTCTTC
cdr3_aa: CASSLTGGYEQFF

v_call: TRBV30
d_call: TRBD2
j_call: TRBJ2-1
clone_size: once
cdr3_nt: TGTGCCTGGAGCGGGGGGGGATTCTCCTACAATGAGCAGTTCTTC
cdr3_aa: CAWSGGGFSYNEQFF

v_call: TRBV6-5
d_call: -
j_call: TRBJ2-7
clone_size: -
cdr3_nt: TGTGCCAGCAGTTCCTCGGGCAGTCCCAGCGAGCAGTACTTC
cdr3_aa: CASSSSGSPSEQYF

v_call: TRBV7-7
d_call: TRBD1
j_call: TRBJ2-1
clone_size: -
cdr3_nt: TGTGCTAGCAGCTTAGTATCGACAGGGATGGATGAGCAGTTCTTC
cdr3_aa: CASSLVSTGMDEQFF

v_call: TRBV30
d_call: TRBD2
j_call: TRBJ2-5
clone_size: -
cdr3_nt: TGTGCCTGGAGTTTCGAGACTAGCGGGAGGGGGACCCAGTACTTC
cdr3_aa: CAWSFETSGRGTQYF

v_call: TRBV7-2
d_call: -
j_call: TRBJ2-2
clone_size: -
cdr3_nt: TGTGCCAGCAGCTTACGGGACAAGAACACCGGGGAGCTGTTTTTT
cdr3_aa: CASSLRDKNTGELFF

v_call: TRBV5-1
d_call: -
j_call: TRBJ2-3
clone_size: -
cdr3_nt: TGCGCCAGCCGGCCAGGCCCAAGCACAGATACGCAGTATTTT
cdr3_aa: CASRPGPSTDTQYF

v_call: TRBV4-1
d_call: -
j_call: TRBJ2-7
clone_size: once
cdr3_nt: TGCGCCAGCAGCCAGCTGAGGGTGAGCGAGCAGTACTTC
cdr3_aa: CASSQLRVSEQYF

v_call: TRBV9
d_call: -
j_call: TRBJ2-2
clone_size: -
cdr3_nt: TGTGCCAGCAGCGTCACAGTTACCGGGGAGCTGTTTTTT
cdr3_aa: CASSVTVTGELFF

v_call: TRBV6-5
d_call: -
j_call: TRBJ1-5
clone_size: -
cdr3_nt: TGTGCCAGCAGTTACTCCAGGGAGGTCTATCAGCCCCAGCATTTT
cdr3_aa: CASSYSREVYQPQHF

v_call: TRBV6-5
d_call: -
j_call: TRBJ2-7
clone_size: -
cdr3_nt: TGTGCCAGCAGTCCACTGGGACCGGGGGTGTACGAGCAGTACTTC
cdr3_aa: CASSPLGPGVYEQYF

v_call: TRBV10-3
d_call: -
j_call: TRBJ2-7
clone_size: -
cdr3_nt: TGTGCCATCGGAAACACCAGACTCTCCTACGAGCAGTACTTC
cdr3_aa: CAIGNTRLSYEQYF

v_call: TRBV9
d_call: -
j_call: TRBJ2-2
clone_size: -
cdr3_nt: TGTGCCAGCAGCGTAGCTGCGGGGCAGAACACCGGGGAGCTGTTTTTT
cdr3_aa: CASSVAAGQNTGELFF

v_call: TRBV7-6
d_call: -
j_call: TRBJ2-7
clone_size: -
cdr3_nt: TGTGCCAGCAGCTTGGGCGGGGGACAGGCGTTTGGCGAGCAGTACTTC
cdr3_aa: CASSLGGGQAFGEQYF

v_call: TRBV11-1
d_call: TRBD1
j_call: TRBJ2-5
clone_size: -
cdr3_nt: TGTGCCAGCAGCTTACCCCGGGACAGGGGGCGAGAGACCCAGTACTTC
cdr3_aa: CASSLPRDRGRETQYF

v_call: TRBV5-1
d_call: TRBD2
j_call: TRBJ2-3
clone_size: -
cdr3_nt: TGCGCCAGCAGCTTGGGTCTGGGGGGGAAGGAAGATACGCAGTATTTT
cdr3_aa: CASSLGLGGKEDTQYF

v_call: TRBV2
d_call: TRBD1
j_call: TRBJ1-1
clone_size: few
cdr3_nt: TGTGCCAGTCGATGGGGGAACTCAGGGGGTGAAGCTTTCTTT
cdr3_aa: CASRWGNSGGEAFF

v_call: TRBV10-3
d_call: -
j_call: TRBJ1-1
clone_size: -
cdr3_nt: TGTGCCATCAGTGAGTCTCAGGGATCCACTGAAGCTTTCTTT
cdr3_aa: CAISESQGSTEAFF

v_call: TRBV19
d_call: -
j_call: TRBJ1-2
clone_size: once
cdr3_nt: TGTGCCAGTAGGTTTCAGGGTTCCTCCTTCACCTTC
cdr3_aa: CASRFQGSSFTF

v_call: TRBV5-1
d_call: -
j_call: TRBJ2-3
clone_size: -
cdr3_nt: TGCGCCAGCAGCGTGGGTAATGAGGAAGCGGGAGATACGCAGTATTTT
cdr3_aa: CASSVGNEEAGDTQYF

v_call: TRBV19
d_call: -
j_call: TRBJ1-5
clone_size: -
cdr3_nt: TGTGCCAGTCAGCGGGAAGTCAAGCTGCCCCAGCATTTT
cdr3_aa: CASQREVKLPQHF

v_call: TRBV7-3
d_call: TRBD2
j_call: TRBJ2-2
clone_size: once
cdr3_nt: TGTGCCAGCAGCAGCCGGGGGGACACCGGGGAGCTGTTTTTT
cdr3_aa: CASSSRGDTGELFF